These T cell receptor beta chains were read from a single sample in a study of CD8 T cells in Susac syndrome. One entry per CDR3 protein results from TCRdb running MiXCR on the immunoSEQ multiplex PCR reads. The profile shows just over 300,000 distinct CDR3 sequences, 92% of them singletons. Sequenced sample: CD4+ T cells from PBMCs. These receptors originate from a human donor with multiple sclerosis. Both conserved end residues are part of each CDR3. A clone size is listed for some rows: how often the clone was seen (once, few, many), or a class if it is expanded.

cdr3_aa v_call clone_size
CASSRPTASVQYF TRBV5-6 .
CASSLERLYGNYNPGEKLFF TRBV11-1 once
CASSYNGKTQYF TRBV6-2/TRBV6-3 .
CASSLVGTGNYGYTF TRBV7-8 once
CASSQDLLRGANKQFF TRBV14 .
CASSLGQSGQPQHF TRBV19 .
CASSPQGVPDTQYF TRBV18 .
CAISGGQGATDIQYF TRBV10-3 .
CASSPLGRLGDTQYF TRBV4-2 .
CASSPGLVEGTDTQYF TRBV6-2/TRBV6-3 .
CASGTRQGREKLFF TRBV6-2/TRBV6-3 .
CATGHSTTGELFF TRBV24-1 .
CASSSAPDLYEQYF TRBV28 .
CASIPGQGTVSGNTIYF TRBV19 .
CASRPYRETAYEQYF TRBV6-5 .
CASSQDSAEQYF TRBV3-1 .
CASSLEGPATYNEQFF TRBV5-1 .
CASSLGYASGSYEQYF TRBV7-2 .
CASSPGEVSYGYTF TRBV9 .
CASSGGDRRWFF TRBV19 .
CASSLNLGANTGELFF TRBV7-3 .
CASSSRASGANVLTF TRBV3-1 few
CASSYYGNQPQHF TRBV6-2/TRBV6-3 .
CASSPLTGALYGYTF TRBV27 .
CASSLLGSGYSGANVLTF TRBV6-5 .
CASSLGANSPLHF TRBV12-3/TRBV12-4 .
CASSQDGARGNEQFF TRBV4-1 .
CSVRPPGQDYTEAFF TRBV29-1 .
CASSPLRGRGGEKLFF TRBV12-3/TRBV12-4 .
CASSRRLPTTNEKLFF TRBV18 .
CASSTLRRRTGENTEAFF TRBV27 .
CASSLGQGYTGELFF TRBV11-3 few
CASRRGSGETQYF TRBV2 once